What follows are 5 T cell receptor beta chains derived from one specimen sequenced in a study of blood T cell repertoires in COVID-19. Using immunoSEQ multiplex PCR, the repertoire was profiled, and TCRdb retains in-frame clones only, with some absent. The table records around 210,000 clones, around 80% of them present only once. Material for sequencing was peripheral blood. These receptors were obtained from a woman in her seventies with acute or convalescent COVID-19.

The gene calls are TRBV15 and TRBJ2-7; no clear D. CDR3 length: 14 amino acids. CDR1 is LNHNV, CDR2 YYDKDF, per germline (reference sequence). V shed 3 bases and J shed 3 bases, with 12 bases lying between them. The CDR3 here is CATSSLTTVYEQYF. In nucleotides, the CDR3 is TGTGCCACCAGCAGCCTCACAACCGTCTACGAGCAGTACTTC.

This clone has more than one count but fewer than ten. The rearrangement uses TRBV6-5 and TRBJ2-2, with a weak D call TRBD1 (6 bases). The CDR3 runs to 15 residues. Germline V gives CDR1 MNHEY, CDR2 SVGAGI. V gave up 3 bases and J gave up 1 base, with 9 bases separating them. The CDR3 DNA reads TGTGCCAGCAGTTATTCGACAGGGAACACCGGGGAGCTGTTTTTT. Its protein product is CASSYSTGNTGELFF.

The chain carries TRBV24-1 and TRBJ2-7; D uncertain. The CDR3 is 13 residues long. Germline loops: CDR1 KGHDR, CDR2 SFDVKD. V lost 3 bases, J lost 6 bases, and 11 bases lay in between. This CDR3 is CATSDPYRVEQYF. The CDR3 coding sequence is TGTGCCACCAGTGATCCCTATCGGGTCGAGCAGTACTTC.

V gene TRBV18 combines with J gene TRBJ2-7; a possible D gene is TRBD1 (6 bases). CDR3 length: 14 amino acids. The ends were cut back, 5 bases at V and 2 bases at J, with 13 bases in the middle. Germline CDR1 KGHSH, CDR2 LQKENI. The CDR3 region has the DNA TGTGCCAGCTCATTGACACAGGGTCCCTACGAGCAGTACTTC. It translates to CASSLTQGPYEQYF.

The gene calls are TRBV28 and TRBJ2-5, with D hard to call. Per germline, CDR1 MDHEN and CDR2 SYDVKM. The CDR3 consists of 13 residues. The germline V and J ends were trimmed by 6 bases and 5 bases, with 13 bases remaining between them. The CDR3 loop is CASSSYTRETQYF. In DNA form, the CDR3 reads TGTGCCAGCAGCTCTTACACCCGCGAGACCCAGTACTTC. Supplemented by reference TRBV28 and TRBJ2-5, the full variable domain reads DVKVTQSSRYLVKRTGEKVFLECVQDMDHENMFWYRQDPGLGLRLIYFSYDVKMKEKGDIPEGYSVSREKKERFSLILESASTNQTSMYLCASSSYTRETQYFGPGTRLLVL.